The sequence of this T cell receptor (beta chain) was determined in a study of blood T cell repertoires in COVID-19. Germline-derived CDR1 and CDR2 are MNHEY and SVGAGI. There are 12 residues in the CDR3. Between the trimmed V and J ends, which lost 5 bases and 2 bases, there was a span of 7 bases. This table comes from immunoSEQ multiplex PCR, and its TCRdb copy is limited to in-frame clones, with some not included. Of 65,000 to 80,000 clones listed, approximately 80% were seen once; the top ten hold approximately 10%. Sample: peripheral blood. The rearrangement links TRBV6-5 to TRBJ2-7; no firm D call. The origin of this receptor is a man in his forties or fifties with acute or convalescent COVID-19. CDR3 DNA sequence: TGTGCCAGCAGTCATAGAACCTACGAGCAGTACTTC. It encodes CASSHRTYEQYF.